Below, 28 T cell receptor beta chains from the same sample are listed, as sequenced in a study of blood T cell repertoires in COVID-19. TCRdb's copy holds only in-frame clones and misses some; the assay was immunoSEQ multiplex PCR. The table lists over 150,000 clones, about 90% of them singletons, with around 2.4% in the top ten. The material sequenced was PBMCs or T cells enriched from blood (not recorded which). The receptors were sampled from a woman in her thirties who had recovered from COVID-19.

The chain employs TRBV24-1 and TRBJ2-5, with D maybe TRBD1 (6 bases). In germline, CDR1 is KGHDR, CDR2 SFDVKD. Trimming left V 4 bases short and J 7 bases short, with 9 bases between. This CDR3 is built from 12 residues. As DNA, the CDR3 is TGTGCCACCAGTGACGTCAGGGGGACCCAGTACTTC. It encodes CATSDVRGTQYF.

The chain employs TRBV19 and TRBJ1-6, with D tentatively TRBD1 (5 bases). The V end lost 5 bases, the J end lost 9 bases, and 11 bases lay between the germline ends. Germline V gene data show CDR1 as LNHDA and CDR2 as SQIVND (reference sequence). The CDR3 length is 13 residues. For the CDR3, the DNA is TGTGCCAGTAGTTCGCAGGGAATTTCACCCCTCCACTTT. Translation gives CASSSQGISPLHF.

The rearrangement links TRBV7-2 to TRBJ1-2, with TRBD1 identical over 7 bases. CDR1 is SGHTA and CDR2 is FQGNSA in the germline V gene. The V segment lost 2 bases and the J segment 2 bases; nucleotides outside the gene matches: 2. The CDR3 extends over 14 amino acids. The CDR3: CASSLRQGNYGYTF. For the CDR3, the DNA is TGTGCCAGCAGCTTAAGACAGGGAAACTATGGCTACACCTTC.

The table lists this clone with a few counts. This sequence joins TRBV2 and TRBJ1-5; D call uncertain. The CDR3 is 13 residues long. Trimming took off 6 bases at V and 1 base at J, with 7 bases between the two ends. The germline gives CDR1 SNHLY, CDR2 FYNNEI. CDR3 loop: CASSKKSNQPQHF. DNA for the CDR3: TGTGCCAGCAGCAAAAAAAGCAATCAGCCCCAGCATTTT.

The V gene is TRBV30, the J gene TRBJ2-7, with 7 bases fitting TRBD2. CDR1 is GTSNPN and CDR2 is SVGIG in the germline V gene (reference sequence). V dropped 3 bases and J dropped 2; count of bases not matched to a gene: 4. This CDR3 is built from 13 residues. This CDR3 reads CAWRSGVTYEQYF. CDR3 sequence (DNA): TGTGCCTGGAGAAGCGGGGTGACCTACGAGCAGTACTTC. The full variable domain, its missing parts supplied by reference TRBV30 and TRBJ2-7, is SQTIHQWPATLVQPVGSPLSLECTVEGTSNPNLYWYRQAAGRGLQLLFYSVGIGQISSEVPQNLSASRPQDRQFILSSKKLLLSDSGFYLCAWRSGVTYEQYFGPGTRLTVT.

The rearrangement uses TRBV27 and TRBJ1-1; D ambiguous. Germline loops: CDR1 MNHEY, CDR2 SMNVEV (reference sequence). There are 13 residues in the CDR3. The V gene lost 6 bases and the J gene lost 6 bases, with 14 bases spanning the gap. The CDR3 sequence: CASRELTGSEAFF. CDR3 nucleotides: TGTGCCAGCAGAGAACTGACGGGGTCTGAAGCTTTCTTT.

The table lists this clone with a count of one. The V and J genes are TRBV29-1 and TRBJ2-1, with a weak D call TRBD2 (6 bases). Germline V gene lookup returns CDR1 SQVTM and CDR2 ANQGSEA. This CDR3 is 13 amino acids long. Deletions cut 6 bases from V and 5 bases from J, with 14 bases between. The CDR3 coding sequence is TGCAGCGTGCGGGACCTTGGGCACAATGAGCAGTTCTTC. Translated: CSVRDLGHNEQFF.

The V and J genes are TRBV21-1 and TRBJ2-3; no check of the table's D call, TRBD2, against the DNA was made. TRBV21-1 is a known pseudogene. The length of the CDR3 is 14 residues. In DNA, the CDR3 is TGTGCCAGCAGCAGGGAGGGCGTAACAGATACGCAGTATTTT. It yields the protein CASSREGVTDTQYF.

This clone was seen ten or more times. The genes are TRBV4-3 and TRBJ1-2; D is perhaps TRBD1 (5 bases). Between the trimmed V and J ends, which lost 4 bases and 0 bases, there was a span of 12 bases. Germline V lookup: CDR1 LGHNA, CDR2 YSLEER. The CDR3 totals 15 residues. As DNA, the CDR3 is TGCGCCAGCAGCCTTGGGGGGGGACCTAACTATGGCTACACCTTC. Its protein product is CASSLGGGPNYGYTF.

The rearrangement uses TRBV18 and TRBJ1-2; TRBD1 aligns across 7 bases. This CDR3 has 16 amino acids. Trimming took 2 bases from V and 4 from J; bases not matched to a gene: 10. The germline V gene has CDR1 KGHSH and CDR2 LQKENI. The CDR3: CASSPRQGGLSYGYTF. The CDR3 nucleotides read TGTGCCAGCTCACCAAGACAGGGTGGTTTGTCCTATGGCTACACCTTC.

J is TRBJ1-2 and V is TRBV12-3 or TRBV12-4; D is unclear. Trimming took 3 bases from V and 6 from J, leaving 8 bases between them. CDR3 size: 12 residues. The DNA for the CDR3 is TGTGCCAGCAGTTTCCACCCAGATGGCTACACCTTC. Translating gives CASSFHPDGYTF.

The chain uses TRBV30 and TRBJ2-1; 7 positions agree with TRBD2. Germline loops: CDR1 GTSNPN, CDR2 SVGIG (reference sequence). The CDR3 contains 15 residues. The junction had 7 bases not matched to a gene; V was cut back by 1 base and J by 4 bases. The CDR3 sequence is CAWSAYGGEYNEQFF. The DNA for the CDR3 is TGTGCCTGGAGTGCGTATGGGGGGGAATACAATGAGCAGTTCTTC.

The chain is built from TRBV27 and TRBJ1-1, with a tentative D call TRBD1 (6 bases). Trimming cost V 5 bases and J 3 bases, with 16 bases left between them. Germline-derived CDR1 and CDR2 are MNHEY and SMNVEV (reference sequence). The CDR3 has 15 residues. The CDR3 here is CASSTPQGGYTEAFF. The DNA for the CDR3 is TGTGCCAGCAGTACTCCACAGGGTGGGTACACTGAAGCTTTCTTT.

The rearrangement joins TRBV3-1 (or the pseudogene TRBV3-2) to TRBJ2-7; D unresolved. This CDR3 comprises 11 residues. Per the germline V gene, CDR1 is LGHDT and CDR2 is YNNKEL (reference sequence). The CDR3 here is CASSHGEAPLV. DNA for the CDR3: TGTGCCAGCAGCCACGGCGAGGCGCCCTTGGTG.

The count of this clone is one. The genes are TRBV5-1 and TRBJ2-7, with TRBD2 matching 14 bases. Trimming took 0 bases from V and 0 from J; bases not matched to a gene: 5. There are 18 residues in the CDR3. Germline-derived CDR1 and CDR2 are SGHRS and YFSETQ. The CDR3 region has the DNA TGCGCCAGCAGCTTGGGGACTAGCGGGGGGACCTACTCCTACGAGCAGTACTTC. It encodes CASSLGTSGGTYSYEQYF.

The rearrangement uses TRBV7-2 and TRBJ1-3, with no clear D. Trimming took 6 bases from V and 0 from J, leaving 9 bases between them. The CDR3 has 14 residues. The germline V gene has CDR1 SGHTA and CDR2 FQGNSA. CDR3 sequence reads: CASRPLSSGNTIYF. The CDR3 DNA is TGTGCCAGCAGACCACTTTCCTCTGGAAACACCATATATTTT.

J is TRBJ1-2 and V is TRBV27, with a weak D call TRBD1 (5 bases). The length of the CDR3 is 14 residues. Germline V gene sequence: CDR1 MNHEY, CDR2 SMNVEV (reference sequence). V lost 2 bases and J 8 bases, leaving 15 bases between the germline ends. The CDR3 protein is CASSLRGGAGGYTF. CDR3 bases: TGTGCCAGCAGTTTACGCGGCGGGGCGGGGGGCTACACCTTC.

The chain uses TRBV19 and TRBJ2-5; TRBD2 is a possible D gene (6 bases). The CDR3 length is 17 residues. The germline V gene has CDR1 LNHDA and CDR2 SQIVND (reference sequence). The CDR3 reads CARPWAGKTRGQETQYF. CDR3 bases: TGTGCGAGACCCTGGGCCGGGAAAACGCGGGGCCAAGAGACCCAGTACTTC.

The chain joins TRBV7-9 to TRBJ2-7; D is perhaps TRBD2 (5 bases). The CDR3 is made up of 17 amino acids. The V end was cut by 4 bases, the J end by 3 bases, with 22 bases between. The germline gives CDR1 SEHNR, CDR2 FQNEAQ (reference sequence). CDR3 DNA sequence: TGTGCCAGCAGCTCCACTAGGTCGAGCGCTCGGGTCTACGAGCAGTACTTC. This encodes CASSSTRSSARVYEQYF.

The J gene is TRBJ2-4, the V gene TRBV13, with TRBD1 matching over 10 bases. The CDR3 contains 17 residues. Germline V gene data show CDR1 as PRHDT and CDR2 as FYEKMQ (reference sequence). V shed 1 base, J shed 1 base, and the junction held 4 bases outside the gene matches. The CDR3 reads CASSLVGTGDAKNIQYF. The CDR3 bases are TGTGCCAGCAGCTTAGTCGGGACAGGGGATGCCAAAAACATTCAGTACTTC.

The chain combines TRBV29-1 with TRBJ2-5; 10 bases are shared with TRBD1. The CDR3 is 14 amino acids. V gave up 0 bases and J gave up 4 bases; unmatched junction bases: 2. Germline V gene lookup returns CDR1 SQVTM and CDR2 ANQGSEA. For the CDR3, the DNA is TGCAGCGTTGAAGATCGGGACAGGGGAGAGACCCAGTACTTC. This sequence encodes CSVEDRDRGETQYF.

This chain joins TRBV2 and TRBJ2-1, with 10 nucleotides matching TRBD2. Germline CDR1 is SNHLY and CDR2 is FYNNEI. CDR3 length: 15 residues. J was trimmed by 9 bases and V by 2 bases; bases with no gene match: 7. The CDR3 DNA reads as TGTGCCAGCAGTGAATCGGCTAGCGGGAGCGCTGAGCAGTTCTTC. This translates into CASSESASGSAEQFF.

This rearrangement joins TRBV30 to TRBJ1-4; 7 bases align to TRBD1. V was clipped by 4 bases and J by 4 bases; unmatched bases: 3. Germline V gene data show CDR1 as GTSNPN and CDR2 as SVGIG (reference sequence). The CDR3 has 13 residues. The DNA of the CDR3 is TGTGCCTGGAACAGGGGATTTAATGAAAAACTGTTTTTT. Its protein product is CAWNRGFNEKLFF.

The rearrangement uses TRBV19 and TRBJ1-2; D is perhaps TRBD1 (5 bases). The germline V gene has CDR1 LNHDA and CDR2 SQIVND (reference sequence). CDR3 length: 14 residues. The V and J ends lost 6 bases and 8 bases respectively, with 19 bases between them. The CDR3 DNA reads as TGTGCCAGTAGCGCTTTGTCAGGGCCCCGCGGCTACACCTTC. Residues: CASSALSGPRGYTF.

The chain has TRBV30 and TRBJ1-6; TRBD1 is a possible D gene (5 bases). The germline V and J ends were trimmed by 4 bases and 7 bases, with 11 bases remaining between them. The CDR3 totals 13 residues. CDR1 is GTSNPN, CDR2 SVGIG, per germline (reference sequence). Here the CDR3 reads CAWTQGINSPLHF. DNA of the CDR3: TGTGCCTGGACCCAGGGAATAAATTCACCCCTCCACTTT.

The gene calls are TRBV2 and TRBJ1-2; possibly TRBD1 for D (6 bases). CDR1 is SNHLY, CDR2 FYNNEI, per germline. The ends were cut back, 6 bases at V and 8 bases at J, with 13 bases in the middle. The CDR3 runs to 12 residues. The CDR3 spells CASRPDRGGYTF. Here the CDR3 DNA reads TGTGCCAGCAGACCGGACAGAGGGGGCTACACCTTC.

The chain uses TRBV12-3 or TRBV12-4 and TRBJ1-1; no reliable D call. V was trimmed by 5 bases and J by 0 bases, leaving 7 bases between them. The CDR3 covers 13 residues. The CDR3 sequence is CASSHSMNTEAFF. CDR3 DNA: TGTGCCAGCAGTCACAGCATGAACACTGAAGCTTTCTTT.

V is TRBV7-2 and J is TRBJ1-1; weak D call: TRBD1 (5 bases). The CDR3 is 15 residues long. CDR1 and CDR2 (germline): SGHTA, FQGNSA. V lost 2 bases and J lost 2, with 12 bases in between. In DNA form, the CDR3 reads TGTGCCAGCAGCTTACGGCAGGGTCCAAACACTGAAGCTTTCTTT. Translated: CASSLRQGPNTEAFF.